This T cell receptor beta chain was documented in a study of CXCR3-negative and CXCR3-positive naive CD8 T cells. As for the study in general: Collectively, the libraries yielded 110 million to 150 million TRB reads in total, at about 1.5 +/- 0.3 million per library.

Concerning this clonotype: Its antigen is not known.

Study conclusions and caveats: Against CXCR3-negative naive cells, CXCR3-positive naive cells showed more hydrophobic TRB CDR3s.

CD45RO-CCR7+CD27+CD95- characterized naive CD8+ T cells. All TRB cDNA libraries came from 5' RACE performed with UMI labels. TCRdb reanalyzed the 5' RACE reads and collapses them to one entry per CDR3 protein, without DNA. This sample's table reports 130,000 to 150,000 distinct CDR3 sequences. The CDR3 covers 15 residues. Germline V gene lookup returns CDR1 MGHDK and CDR2 SYGVNS. The sequence was collected from a human donor in good health. Some clones in this sample may be carry-over from other donors' samples. Material for sequencing was naive CXCR3+ CD8+ T cells from blood. Described subset: CD45RO-CCR7+CD27+CD95- naive CD8+ T cells expressing CXCR3 (TNR3+). The rearrangement joins TRBV25-1 to TRBJ1-1. CDR3 residues: CASSEWEGPRTEAFF.